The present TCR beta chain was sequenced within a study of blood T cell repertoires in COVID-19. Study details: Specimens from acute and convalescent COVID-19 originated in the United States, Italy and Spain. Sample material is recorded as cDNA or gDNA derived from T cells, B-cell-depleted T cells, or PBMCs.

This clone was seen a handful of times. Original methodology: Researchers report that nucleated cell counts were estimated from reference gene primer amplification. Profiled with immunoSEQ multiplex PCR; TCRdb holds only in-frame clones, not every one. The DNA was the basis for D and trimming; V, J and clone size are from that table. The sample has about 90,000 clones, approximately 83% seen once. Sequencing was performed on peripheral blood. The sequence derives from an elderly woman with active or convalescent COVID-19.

The CDR3 reads CASSHMTGNTEAFF. CDR3 sequence (DNA): TGTGCCAGCAGCCACATGACAGGGAACACTGAAGCTTTCTTT. V gene TRBV3-1 (or the pseudogene TRBV3-2) combines with J gene TRBJ1-1; a possible D gene is TRBD1 (6 bases). The germline CDR1 and CDR2 sequences are LGHDT and YNNKEL (reference sequence). The CDR3 extends over 14 amino acids. With 3 bases removed from V and 1 base from J, the gap between germline ends came to 9 bases.